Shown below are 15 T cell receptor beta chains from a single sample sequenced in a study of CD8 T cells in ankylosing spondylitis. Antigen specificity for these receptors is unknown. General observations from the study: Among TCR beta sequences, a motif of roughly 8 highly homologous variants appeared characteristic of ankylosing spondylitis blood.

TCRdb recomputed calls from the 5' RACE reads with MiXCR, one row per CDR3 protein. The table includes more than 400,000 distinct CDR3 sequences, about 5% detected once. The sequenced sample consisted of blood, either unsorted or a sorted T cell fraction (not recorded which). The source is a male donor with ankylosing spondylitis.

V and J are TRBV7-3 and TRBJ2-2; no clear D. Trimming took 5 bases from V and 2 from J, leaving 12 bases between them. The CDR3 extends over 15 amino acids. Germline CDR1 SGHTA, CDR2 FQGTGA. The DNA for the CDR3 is TGTGCCAGCAGCGGTGGAGCGATCAACACCGGGGAGCTGTTTTTT. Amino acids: CASSGGAINTGELFF.

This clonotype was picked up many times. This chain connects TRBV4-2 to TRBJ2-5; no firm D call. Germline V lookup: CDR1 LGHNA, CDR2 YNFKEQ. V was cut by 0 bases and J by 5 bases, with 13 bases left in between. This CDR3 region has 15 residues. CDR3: CASSQEVLRAETQYF. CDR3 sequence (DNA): TGTGCCAGCAGCCAAGAGGTCTTAAGGGCGGAGACCCAGTACTTC.

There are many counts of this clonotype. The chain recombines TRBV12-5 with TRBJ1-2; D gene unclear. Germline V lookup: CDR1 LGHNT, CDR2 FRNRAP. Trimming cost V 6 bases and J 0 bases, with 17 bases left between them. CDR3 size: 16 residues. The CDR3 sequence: CASGYVSAITNYGYTF. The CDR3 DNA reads TGTGCTAGTGGCTACGTTTCCGCCATTACTAACTATGGCTACACCTTC.

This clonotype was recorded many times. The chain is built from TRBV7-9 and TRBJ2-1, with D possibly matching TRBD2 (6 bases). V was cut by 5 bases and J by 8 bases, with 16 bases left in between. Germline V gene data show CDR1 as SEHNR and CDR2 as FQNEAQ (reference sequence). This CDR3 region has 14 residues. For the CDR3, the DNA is TGTGCCAGCAGCATCTGGACCGCGGGGCATGAGCAGTTCTTC. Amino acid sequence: CASSIWTAGHEQFF. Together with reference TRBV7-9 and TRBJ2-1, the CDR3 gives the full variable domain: DTGVSQNPRHKITKRGQNVTFRCDPISEHNRLYWYRQTLGQGPEFLTYFQNEAQLEKSRLLSDRFSAERPKGSFSTLEIQRTEQGDSAMYLCASSIWTAGHEQFFGPGTRLTVL.

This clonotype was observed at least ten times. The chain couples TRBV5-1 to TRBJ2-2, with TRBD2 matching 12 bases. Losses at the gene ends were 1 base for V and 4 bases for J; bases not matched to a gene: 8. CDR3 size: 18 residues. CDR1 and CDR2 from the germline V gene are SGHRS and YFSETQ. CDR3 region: CASSLRLAGGPGTGELFF. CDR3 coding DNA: TGCGCCAGCAGCTTGAGGCTAGCGGGAGGGCCCGGCACCGGGGAGCTGTTTTTT.

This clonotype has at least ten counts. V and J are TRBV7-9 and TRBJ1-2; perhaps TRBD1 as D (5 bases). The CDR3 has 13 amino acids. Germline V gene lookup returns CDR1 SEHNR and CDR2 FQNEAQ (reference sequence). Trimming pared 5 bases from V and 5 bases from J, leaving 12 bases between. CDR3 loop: CASSRNRNYGYTF. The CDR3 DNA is TGTGCCAGCAGCCGCAACAGGAATTATGGCTACACCTTC. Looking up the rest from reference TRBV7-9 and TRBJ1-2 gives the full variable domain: DTGVSQNPRHKITKRGQNVTFRCDPISEHNRLYWYRQTLGQGPEFLTYFQNEAQLEKSRLLSDRFSAERPKGSFSTLEIQRTEQGDSAMYLCASSRNRNYGYTFGSGTRLTVV.

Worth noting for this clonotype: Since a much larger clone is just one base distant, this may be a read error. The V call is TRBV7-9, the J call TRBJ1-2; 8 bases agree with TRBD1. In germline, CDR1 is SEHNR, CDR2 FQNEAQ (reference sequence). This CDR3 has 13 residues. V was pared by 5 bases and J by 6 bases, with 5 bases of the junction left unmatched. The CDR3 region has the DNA TGTGCCAGCAGCACAGGGGGACGTGATGGCTACACCTTC. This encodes CASSTGGRDGYTF. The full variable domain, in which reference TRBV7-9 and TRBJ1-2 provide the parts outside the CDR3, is DTGVSQNPRHKITKRGQNVTFRCDPISEHNRLYWYRQTLGQGPEFLTYFQNEAQLEKSRLLSDRFSAERPKGSFSTLEIQRTEQGDSAMYLCASSTGGRDGYTFGSGTRLTVV.

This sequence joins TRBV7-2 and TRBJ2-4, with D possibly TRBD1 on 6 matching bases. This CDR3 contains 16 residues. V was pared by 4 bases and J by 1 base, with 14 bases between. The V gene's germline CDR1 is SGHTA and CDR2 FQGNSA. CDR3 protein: CASSSPGHVAKNIQYF. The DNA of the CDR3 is TGTGCCAGCAGCTCACCGGGACACGTGGCCAAAAACATTCAGTACTTC. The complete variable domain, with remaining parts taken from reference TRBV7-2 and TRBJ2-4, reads GAGVSQSPSNKVTEKGKDVELRCDPISGHTALYWYRQSLGQGLEFLIYFQGNSAPDKSGLPSDRFSAERTGGSVSTLTIQRTQQEDSAVYLCASSSPGHVAKNIQYFGAGTRLSVL.

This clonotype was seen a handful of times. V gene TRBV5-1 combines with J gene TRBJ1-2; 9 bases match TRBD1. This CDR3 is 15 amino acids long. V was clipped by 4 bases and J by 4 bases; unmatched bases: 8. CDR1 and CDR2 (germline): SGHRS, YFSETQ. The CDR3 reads CASSRSDRGAYGYTF. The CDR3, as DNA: TGCGCCAGCAGCCGATCGGACAGGGGTGCCTATGGCTACACCTTC.

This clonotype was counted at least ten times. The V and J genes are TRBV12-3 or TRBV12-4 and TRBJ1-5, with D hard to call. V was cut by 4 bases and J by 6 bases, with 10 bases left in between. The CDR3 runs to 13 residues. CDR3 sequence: CASSSQVGQPQHF. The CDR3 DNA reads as TGTGCCAGCAGTTCCCAGGTGGGTCAGCCCCAGCATTTT.

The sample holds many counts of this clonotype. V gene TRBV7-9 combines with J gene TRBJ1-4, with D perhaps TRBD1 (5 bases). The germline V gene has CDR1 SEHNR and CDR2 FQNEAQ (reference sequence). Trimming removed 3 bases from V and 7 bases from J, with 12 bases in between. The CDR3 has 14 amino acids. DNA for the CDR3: TGTGCCAGCAGCTTCCAGGGTCAATCTGAAAAACTGTTTTTT. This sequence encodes CASSFQGQSEKLFF.

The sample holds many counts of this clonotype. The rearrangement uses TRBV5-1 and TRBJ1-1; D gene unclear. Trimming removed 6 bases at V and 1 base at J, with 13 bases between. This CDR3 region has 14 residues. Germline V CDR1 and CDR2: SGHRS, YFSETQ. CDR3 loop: CASNPGGTNTEAFF. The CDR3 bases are TGCGCCAGCAACCCAGGAGGCACGAACACTGAAGCTTTCTTT.

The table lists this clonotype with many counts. Here the CDR3 DNA reads TGTGCCAGCAGAATGACAGGGGGTAGAGAGACCCAGTACTTC. It encodes CASRMTGGRETQYF. This chain links TRBV6-1 with TRBJ2-5; TRBD1 aligns across 9 bases. Looked up from germline, CDR1 is MNHNS and CDR2 is SASEGT. The CDR3 has 14 residues. The trim removed 6 bases at V and 4 bases at J, leaving 6 bases unmatched.

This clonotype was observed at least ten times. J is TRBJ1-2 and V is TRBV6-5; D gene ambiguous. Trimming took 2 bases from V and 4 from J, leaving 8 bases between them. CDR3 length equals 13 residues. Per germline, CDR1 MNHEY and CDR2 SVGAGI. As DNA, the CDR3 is TGTGCCAGCAGTTACGACCGGTCCTATGGCTACACCTTC. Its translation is CASSYDRSYGYTF.

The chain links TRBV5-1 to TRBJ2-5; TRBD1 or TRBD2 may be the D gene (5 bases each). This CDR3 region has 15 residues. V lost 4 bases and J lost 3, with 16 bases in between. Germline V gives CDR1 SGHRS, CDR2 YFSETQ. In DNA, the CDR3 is TGCGCCAGCAGCCAGGGACGGGGTTGGGAAGAGACCCAGTACTTC. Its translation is CASSQGRGWEETQYF.